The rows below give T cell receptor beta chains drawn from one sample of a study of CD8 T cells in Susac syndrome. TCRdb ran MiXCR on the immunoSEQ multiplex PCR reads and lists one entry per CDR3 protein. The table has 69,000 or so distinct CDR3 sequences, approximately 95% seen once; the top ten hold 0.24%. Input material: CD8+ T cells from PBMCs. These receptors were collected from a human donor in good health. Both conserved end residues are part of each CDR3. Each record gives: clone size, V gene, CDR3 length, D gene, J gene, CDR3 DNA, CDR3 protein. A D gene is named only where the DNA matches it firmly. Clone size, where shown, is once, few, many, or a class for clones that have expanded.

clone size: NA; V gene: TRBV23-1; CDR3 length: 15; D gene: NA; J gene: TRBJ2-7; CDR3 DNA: TGCGCCAGCAGTCAGCCCCGGACAGAAAACTACGAGCAGTACTTC; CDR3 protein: CASSQPRTENYEQYF
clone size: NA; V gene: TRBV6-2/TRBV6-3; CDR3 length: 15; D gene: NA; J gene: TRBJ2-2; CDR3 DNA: TGTGCCAGCAGTTACTCGGTAGGGGCCACCGGGGAGCTGTTTTTT; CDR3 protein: CASSYSVGATGELFF
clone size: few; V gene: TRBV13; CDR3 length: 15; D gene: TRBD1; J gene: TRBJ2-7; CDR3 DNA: TGTGCCAGCAGCTTGGGGACAGGGAGCTCCTACGAGCAGTACTTC; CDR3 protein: CASSLGTGSSYEQYF
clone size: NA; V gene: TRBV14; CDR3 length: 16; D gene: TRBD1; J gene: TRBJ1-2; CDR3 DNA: TGTGCCAGCAGCTCACACCGGGACAGGGGATTCTATGGCTACACCTTC; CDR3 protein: CASSSHRDRGFYGYTF
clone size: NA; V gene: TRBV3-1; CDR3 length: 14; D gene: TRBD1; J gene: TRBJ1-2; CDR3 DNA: TGTGCCAGCAGCCCCGGACAGGGGTTATATGGCTACACCTTC; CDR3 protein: CASSPGQGLYGYTF
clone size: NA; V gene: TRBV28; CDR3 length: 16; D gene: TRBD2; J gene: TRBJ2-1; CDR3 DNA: TGTGCCAGCACCATGCTAACTAGCGGGGGGTACAATGAGCAGTTCTTC; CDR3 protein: CASTMLTSGGYNEQFF
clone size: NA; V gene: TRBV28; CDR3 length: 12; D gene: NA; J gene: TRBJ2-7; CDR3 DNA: TGTGCCAGCAGTCTCCTCCATTACGAGCAGTACTTC; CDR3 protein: CASSLLHYEQYF
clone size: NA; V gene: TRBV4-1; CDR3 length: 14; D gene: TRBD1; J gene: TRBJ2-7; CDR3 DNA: TGCGCCAGCAGCGTACAGGGGGCCCGGTACGAGCAGTACTTC; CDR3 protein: CASSVQGARYEQYF
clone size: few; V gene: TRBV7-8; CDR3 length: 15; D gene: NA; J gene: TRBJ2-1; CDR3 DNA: TGTGCCAGCAGCTTAGGTGTCGGAAACAACAATGAGCAGTTCTTC; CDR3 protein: CASSLGVGNNNEQFF
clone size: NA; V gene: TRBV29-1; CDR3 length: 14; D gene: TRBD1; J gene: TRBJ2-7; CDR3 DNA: TGCAGCGTTGAAGAGTTACAGGGGGCTTACGAGCAGTACTTC; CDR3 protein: CSVEELQGAYEQYF
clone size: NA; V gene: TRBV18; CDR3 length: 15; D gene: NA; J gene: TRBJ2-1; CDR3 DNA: TGTGCCAGCTCACCACCTACCCCTTCGGGGAATGAGCAGCTCTTC; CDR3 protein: CASSPPTPSGNEQLF
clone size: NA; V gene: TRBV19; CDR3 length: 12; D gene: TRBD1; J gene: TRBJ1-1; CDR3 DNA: TGTGCCAGTGGGACAGGGGCCACTGAAGCTTTCTTT; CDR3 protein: CASGTGATEAFF
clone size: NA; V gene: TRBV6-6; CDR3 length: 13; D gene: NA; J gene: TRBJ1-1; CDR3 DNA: TGTGCCAGCAGTTACGAGCGGGGGGCTGAAGCTTTCTTT; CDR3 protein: CASSYERGAEAFF
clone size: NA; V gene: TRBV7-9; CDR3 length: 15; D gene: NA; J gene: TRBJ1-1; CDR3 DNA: TGTGCCAGCAGCTTAATGCAGGGGCTGAACACTGAAGCTTTCTTT; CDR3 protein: CASSLMQGLNTEAFF
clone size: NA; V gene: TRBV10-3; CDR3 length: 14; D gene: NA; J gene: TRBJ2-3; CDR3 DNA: TGTGCCATCAGTGAGGTAGGATCCACAGATACGCAGTATTTT; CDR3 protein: CAISEVGSTDTQYF
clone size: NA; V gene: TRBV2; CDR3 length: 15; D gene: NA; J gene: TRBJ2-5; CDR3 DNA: TGTGCCAGCAGTGAAATGGGCCTAGCCGACGCGGCCCAGTACTTC; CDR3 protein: CASSEMGLADAAQYF
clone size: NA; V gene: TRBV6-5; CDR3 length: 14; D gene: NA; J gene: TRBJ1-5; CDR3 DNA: TGTGCCAGCAGTCAGGGACAAAGCAATCAGCCCCAGCATTTT; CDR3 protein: CASSQGQSNQPQHF
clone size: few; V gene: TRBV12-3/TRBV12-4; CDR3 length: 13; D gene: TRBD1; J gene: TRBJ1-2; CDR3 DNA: TGTGCCAGCAGTTTGGACAGGGGGCTTGGCTACACCTTC; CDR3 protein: CASSLDRGLGYTF
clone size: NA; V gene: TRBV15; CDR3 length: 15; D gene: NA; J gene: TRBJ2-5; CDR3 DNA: TGTGCCACCAGCAGAGCCTTCGGGCGGGGCGAGACCCAGTACTTC; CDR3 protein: CATSRAFGRGETQYF
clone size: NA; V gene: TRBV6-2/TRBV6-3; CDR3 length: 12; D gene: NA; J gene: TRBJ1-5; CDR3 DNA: TGTGCCAGCAGCCGTCTCTGGGAGCCCCAGCATTTT; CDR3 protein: CASSRLWEPQHF
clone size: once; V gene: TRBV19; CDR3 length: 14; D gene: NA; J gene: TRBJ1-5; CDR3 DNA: TGTGCCAGTAGTATAAAGACAGCGGCACAGCCCCAGCATTTT; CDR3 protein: CASSIKTAAQPQHF
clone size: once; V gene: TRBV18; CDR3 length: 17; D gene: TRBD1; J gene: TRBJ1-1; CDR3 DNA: TGTGCCAGCTCACCACTCAGACAGGGAGTGGTTAACACTGAAGCTTTCTTT; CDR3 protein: CASSPLRQGVVNTEAFF
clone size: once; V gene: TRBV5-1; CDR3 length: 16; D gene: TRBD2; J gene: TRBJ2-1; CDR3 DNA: TGCGCCAGCAGAGCGGGGGGGCCGGCATCCTACAATGAGCAGTTCTTC; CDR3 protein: CASRAGGPASYNEQFF
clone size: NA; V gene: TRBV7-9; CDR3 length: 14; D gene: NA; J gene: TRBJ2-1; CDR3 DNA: TGTGCCAGCTCACCCGCCTTCGGGTCCAATGAGCAGTTCTTC; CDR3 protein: CASSPAFGSNEQFF
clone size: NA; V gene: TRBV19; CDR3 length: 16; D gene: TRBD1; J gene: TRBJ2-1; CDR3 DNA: TGTGCCAGTAGTATTGGAGTCGGGACAGCCTACAATGAGCAGTTCTTC; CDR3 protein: CASSIGVGTAYNEQFF
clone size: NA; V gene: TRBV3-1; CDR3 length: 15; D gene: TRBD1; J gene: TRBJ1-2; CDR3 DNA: TGTGCCAGCAGCCCCTTGCCGGGACAGGGCGATGGCTACACCTTC; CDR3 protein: CASSPLPGQGDGYTF
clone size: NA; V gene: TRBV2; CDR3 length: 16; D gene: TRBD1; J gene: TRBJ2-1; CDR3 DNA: TGTGCCAGCAGTGCAACAGGGGGCGGAGGCCACAATGAGCAGTTCTTC; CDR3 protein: CASSATGGGGHNEQFF
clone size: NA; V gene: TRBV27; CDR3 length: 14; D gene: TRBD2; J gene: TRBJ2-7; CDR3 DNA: TGTGCCAGCAGTTTAGGGGAGCGGGGCAGAGAGCAGTACTTC; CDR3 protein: CASSLGERGREQYF
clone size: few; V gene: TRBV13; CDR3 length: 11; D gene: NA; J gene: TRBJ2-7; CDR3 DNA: TGTGCCAGCAGCTTTACTAACGAGCAGTACTTC; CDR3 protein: CASSFTNEQYF
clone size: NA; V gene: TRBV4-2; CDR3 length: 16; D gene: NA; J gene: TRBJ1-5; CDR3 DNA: TGTGCCAGCAGCCAAGAAGGAGGGGGGATGGGGCAGCCCCAGCATTTT; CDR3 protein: CASSQEGGGMGQPQHF
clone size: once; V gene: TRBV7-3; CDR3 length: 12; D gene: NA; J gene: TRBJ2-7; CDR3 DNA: TGTGCCAGCAGCCGCCACAGGGAAGAGCAGTACTTC; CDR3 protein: CASSRHREEQYF
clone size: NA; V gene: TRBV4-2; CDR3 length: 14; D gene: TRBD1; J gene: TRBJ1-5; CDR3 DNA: TGTGCCAGCAGCCGGAACCAGGGGGATCAGCCCCAGCATTTT; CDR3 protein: CASSRNQGDQPQHF
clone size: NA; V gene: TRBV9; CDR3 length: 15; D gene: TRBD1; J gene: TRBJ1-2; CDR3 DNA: TGTGCCAGCAGCGAGGGGGACAGCGTTAACTATGGCTACACCTTC; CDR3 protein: CASSEGDSVNYGYTF
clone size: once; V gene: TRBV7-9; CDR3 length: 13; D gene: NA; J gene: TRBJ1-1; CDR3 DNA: TGTGCCAGCAGTCCAGAGAGCAGCACTGAAGCTTTCTTT; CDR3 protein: CASSPESSTEAFF
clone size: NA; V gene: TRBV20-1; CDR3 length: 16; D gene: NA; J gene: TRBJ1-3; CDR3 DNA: TGCAGTGCTAGAGAGCGTGGGGCGCGGTGGGGAAACACCATATATTTT; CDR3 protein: CSARERGARWGNTIYF
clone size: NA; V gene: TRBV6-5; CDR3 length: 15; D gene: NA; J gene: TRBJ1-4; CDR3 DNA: TGTGCCAGCAGTGTGTCCGCAGCGATCAATGAAAAACTGTTTTTT; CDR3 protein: CASSVSAAINEKLFF
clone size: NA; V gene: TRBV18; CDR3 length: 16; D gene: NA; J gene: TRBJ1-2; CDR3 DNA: TGTGCCAGCTCACCACCGAGGCAAGGGGCGTTCTATGGCTACACCTTC; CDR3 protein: CASSPPRQGAFYGYTF
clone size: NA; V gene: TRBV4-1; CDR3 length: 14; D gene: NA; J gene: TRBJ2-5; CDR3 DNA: TGCGCCAGCAGTTCGATCGTGACGGGGGAGACCCAGTACTTC; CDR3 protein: CASSSIVTGETQYF
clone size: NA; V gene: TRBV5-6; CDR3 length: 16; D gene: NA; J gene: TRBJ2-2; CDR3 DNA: TGTGCCAGCAGCCCTTGGACCTATACGAACACCGGGGAGCTGTTTTTT; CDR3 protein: CASSPWTYTNTGELFF
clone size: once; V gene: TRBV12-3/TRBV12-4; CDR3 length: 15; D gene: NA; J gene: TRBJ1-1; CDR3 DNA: TGTGCCAGCAGCCATCCGGGACGGGCGAACACTGAAGCTTTCTTT; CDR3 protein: CASSHPGRANTEAFF